These T cell receptor beta chains were read from a single sample in a study of blood T cell repertoires in COVID-19. Sequencing used immunoSEQ multiplex PCR; TCRdb keeps in-frame clones, though not all of them. The sample includes 250,000 to 350,000 clones, around 87% of them seen just once. The specimen was PBMCs or T cells enriched from blood (not recorded which). Every receptor here comes from a woman aged 18-29 years with acute COVID-19. Both conserved end residues are part of each CDR3. The D gene is left open where the match is weak. Rows give clone size only sometimes, using once, few, many, or a class for an expanded clone.

- | TRBJ1-5 | TRBV24-1 | TRBD1 | CATSLGQQPQHF | TGTGCCACCAGTTTGGGACAGCAGCCCCAGCATTTT
- | TRBJ2-1 | TRBV6-1 | - | CASREVTSHEQFF | TGTGCCAGCAGGGAAGTCACTAGCCATGAGCAGTTCTTC
- | TRBJ2-7 | TRBV27 | - | CASSHGSVYEQYF | TGTGCCAGCAGCCATGGTAGCGTCTACGAGCAGTACTTC
- | TRBJ2-2 | TRBV11-3 | - | CASSTQGGTGELFF | TGTGCCAGCAGTACTCAGGGTGGCACCGGGGAGCTGTTTTTT
- | TRBJ2-4 | TRBV25-1 | - | CASSETGAKNIQYF | TGTGCCAGCAGTGAAACAGGGGCCAAAAACATTCAGTACTTC
- | TRBJ1-1 | TRBV19 | TRBD1 | CASSSARTGYMNTEAFF | TGTGCCAGTAGTAGCGCCCGGACAGGTTACATGAACACTGAAGCTTTCTTT
few | TRBJ2-1 | TRBV11-3 | - | CASSLERVLNNEQFF | TGTGCCAGCAGCTTAGAGCGGGTCTTGAACAATGAGCAGTTCTTC
- | TRBJ1-5 | TRBV28 | TRBD1 | CASRQGGGNQPQHF | TGTGCCAGCCGTCAGGGGGGTGGCAATCAGCCCCAGCATTTT
once | TRBJ2-6 | TRBV7-6 | - | CASSYPPGEAGANVLTF | TGTGCCAGCAGCTACCCTCCCGGAGAGGCTGGGGCCAACGTCCTGACTTTC
- | TRBJ1-3 | TRBV4-2 | - | CASSQDPGGDLNTIYF | TGTGCCAGCAGCCAAGACCCGGGTGGAGATTTGAACACCATATATTTT
- | TRBJ2-4 | TRBV6-6 | TRBD2 | CASSPGLVASLAKNIQYF | TGTGCCAGCAGTCCGGGACTAGTGGCATCGCTGGCCAAAAACATTCAGTACTTC
- | TRBJ2-3 | TRBV5-6 | - | CASSRGVTDTQYF | TGTGCCAGCAGCCGCGGGGTAACAGATACGCAGTATTTT